Each of the 20 T cell receptor beta chains below was sequenced from the same sample in a study of human T cells and chemical hapten exposure. As to time point: pre-sensitization, week 0. The treatment was: therapeutic diphenylcyclopropenone sensitization with weekly scalp DPC. TCRdb ran MiXCR on the RACE reads and lists one entry per CDR3 protein. The profile shows about 270,000 distinct CDR3 sequences, approximately 7.5% of them singletons. The sequenced sample was whole blood, obtained in connection with sensitization to the hapten diphenylcyclopropenone (DPC). These receptor sequences come from a man in his late teens or twenties with alopecia areata. Some clones in this sample may be carry-over from other donors' samples.

This clonotype was recorded a few times. The CDR3 protein is CATSASGGAVDTQYF. The CDR3 DNA is TGTGCCACCAGTGCTAGCGGGGGGGCCGTAGATACGCAGTATTTT. V is TRBV24-1 and J is TRBJ2-3; 12 nucleotides match TRBD2. Germline assignment: CDR1 KGHDR and CDR2 SFDVKD. The CDR3 is made up of 15 amino acids. V was pared by 5 bases and J by 5 bases, with 4 bases of the junction left unmatched.

This clonotype was picked up a small number of times. The V call is TRBV4-3, the J call TRBJ2-6; 11 positions agree with TRBD1. CDR1 LGHNA and CDR2 YSLEER come from the germline V gene. CDR3 length: 18 amino acids. Trimming took 4 bases from V and 4 from J; bases not matched to a gene: 9. CDR3 protein: CASSLLGQGASGANVLTF. In DNA, the CDR3 is TGCGCCAGCAGCCTCTTAGGACAGGGGGCTTCCGGGGCCAACGTCCTGACTTTC.

This clonotype was seen ten or more times. The CDR3 bases are TGTGCCAGCAACCGGTGGGGGGCCGGGAGGACCGGGGAGCTGTTTTTT. This translates into CASNRWGAGRTGELFF. The chain carries TRBV5-6 and TRBJ2-2, with D possibly being TRBD2 (7 bases). Trimming stripped 6 bases from V and 5 bases from J, with 20 bases between. The CDR3 has 16 amino acids. Germline V gene data show CDR1 as SGHDT and CDR2 as YYEEEE.

The chain carries TRBV29-1 and TRBJ1-1; D is unresolved. Germline loops: CDR1 SQVTM, CDR2 ANQGSEA. This CDR3 has 13 residues. The V gene lost 6 bases and the J gene lost 1 base, with 12 bases spanning the gap. The CDR3 is CSVKGGWNTEAFF. CDR3 bases: TGCAGCGTAAAAGGAGGGTGGAACACTGAAGCTTTCTTT.

This clonotype was counted ten times or more. This rearrangement joins TRBV4-3 to TRBJ2-7, with TRBD1 matching 8 bases. This CDR3 is built from 14 residues. Trimming cost V 1 base and J 2 bases; bases outside gene matches: 1. Germline V lookup: CDR1 LGHNA, CDR2 YSLEER. CDR3 region: CASSQGTGPYEQYF. The DNA of the CDR3 is TGCGCCAGCAGCCAAGGGACAGGGCCCTACGAGCAGTACTTC.

This clonotype was recorded a few times. V usage is TRBV29-1 and J usage is TRBJ2-5; no clear D. The CDR3 is 12 residues long. Germline lookup yields CDR1 SQVTM and CDR2 ANQGSEA. Trimming stripped 8 bases from V and 1 base from J, with 11 bases between. Here the CDR3 reads CSMEQSQETQYF. The CDR3 coding sequence is TGCAGCATGGAACAGTCCCAAGAGACCCAGTACTTC.

The sample holds a few counts of this clonotype. The chain joins TRBV3-1 to TRBJ1-3; D call uncertain. V was clipped by 3 bases and J by 0 bases, with 6 bases between them. The V gene's germline CDR1 is LGHDT and CDR2 YNNKEL (reference sequence). The length of the CDR3 is 14 residues. CDR3 sequence (DNA): TGTGCCAGCAGCCACCGTTTCTCTGGAAACACCATATATTTT. It is translated as CASSHRFSGNTIYF.

This clonotype was detected many times. J is TRBJ1-5 and V is TRBV24-1, with D unclear. CDR3 length: 12 residues. The ends were cut back, 4 bases at V and 7 bases at J, with 7 bases in the middle. CDR1 and CDR2 from the germline V gene are KGHDR and SFDVKD. CDR3 in amino acids: CATSDDIQPQHF. For the CDR3, the DNA is TGTGCCACCAGTGACGATATACAGCCCCAGCATTTT.

V gene TRBV20-1 combines with J gene TRBJ2-1; no clear D gene. V was pared by 0 bases and J by 2 bases, with 8 bases between. Germline assignment: CDR1 DFQATT and CDR2 SNEGSKA (reference sequence). This CDR3 has 14 amino acids. The CDR3 DNA follows: TGCAGTGCTAGAGATCTCGGAGCCTACAATGAGCAGTTCTTC. Translation gives CSARDLGAYNEQFF.

This clonotype was seen repeatedly, ten times or more. This rearrangement joins TRBV5-6 to TRBJ1-2, with 12 bases fitting TRBD1. The germline V gene has CDR1 SGHDT and CDR2 YYEEEE. CDR3 length: 14 residues. With V trimmed by 3 bases and J by 4 bases, 1 base remained unmatched. CDR3 amino acids: CASSWDRGPYGYTF. The CDR3 DNA sequence: TGTGCCAGCAGCTGGGACAGGGGGCCCTATGGCTACACCTTC.

This clonotype occurred a few times. This chain connects TRBV12-5 to TRBJ1-6; the match to TRBD1 covers 7 bases. CDR3 size: 15 residues. Germline CDR1 and CDR2: LGHNT and FRNRAP. Trimming removed 6 bases from V and 10 bases from J; junction bases left unmatched: 12. DNA of the CDR3: TGTGCTAGTGGACCGACAGGGTCGACGAAATCACCCCTCCACTTT. Translation gives CASGPTGSTKSPLHF.

The chain employs TRBV7-6 and TRBJ1-4; no definite D call. V lost 1 base and J lost 5, with 14 bases in between. This CDR3 has 16 amino acids. Germline V CDR1 and CDR2: SGHVS, FNYEAQ. This CDR3 is CASSLVAGHSNEKLFF. The DNA for the CDR3 is TGTGCCAGCAGCTTAGTGGCAGGCCATTCGAATGAAAAACTGTTTTTT. Drawing the rest from reference TRBV7-6 and TRBJ1-4, the complete variable domain is GAGVSQSPRYKVTKRGQDVALRCDPISGHVSLYWYRQALGQGPEFLTYFNYEAQQDKSGLPNDRFSAERPEGSISTLTIQRTEQRDSAMYRCASSLVAGHSNEKLFFGSGTQLSVL.

Many counts were recorded for this clonotype. In DNA form, the CDR3 reads TGTGCCAGCAGTTATGGAGGGAATGAGCAGTTCTTC. Protein product: CASSYGGNEQFF. This chain joins TRBV6-2 or TRBV6-3 and TRBJ2-1; perhaps TRBD2 as D (6 bases). V was clipped by 3 bases and J by 7 bases, with 7 bases between them. CDR1 MNHEY and CDR2 SVGEGT come from the germline V gene. The length of the CDR3 is 12 residues.

V and J are TRBV15 and TRBJ2-7, with D perhaps TRBD1 or TRBD2 (5 bases each). Trimming left V 5 bases short and J 0 bases short, with 11 bases between. The CDR3 is 14 amino acids. CDR1 and CDR2 (germline): LNHNV, YYDKDF (reference sequence). The CDR3 DNA sequence: TGTGCCACCAGCGACCGGGACCGCTCCTACGAGCAGTACTTC. Amino acids: CATSDRDRSYEQYF.

This clonotype showed up many times. This chain links TRBV12-3 or TRBV12-4 with TRBJ2-3, with D uncertain. The CDR3 spans 12 residues. V was clipped by 3 bases and J by 3 bases, with 4 bases between them. The CDR3 loop reads CASSFRTDTQYF. DNA of the CDR3: TGTGCCAGCAGTTTTAGGACAGATACGCAGTATTTT.

The V call is TRBV5-1, the J call TRBJ2-7, with D possibly matching TRBD1 (6 bases). CDR3 length equals 12 residues. Trimming stripped 2 bases from V and 5 bases from J, with 8 bases between. CDR1 SGHRS and CDR2 YFSETQ come from the germline V gene. The CDR3 protein is CASSLQGDEQYV. The CDR3 DNA follows: TGCGCCAGCAGCTTACAGGGCGACGAGCAGTACGTC.

This clonotype was seen a few times. This chain joins TRBV6-2 or TRBV6-3 and TRBJ1-1; D call uncertain. The CDR3 totals 12 residues. CDR1 is MNHEY and CDR2 is SVGEGT in the germline V gene. V was trimmed by 5 bases and J by 8 bases, leaving 12 bases between them. The CDR3 bases are TGTGCCAGCAGTCATAGTGTAGGCGAAGCTTTCTTT. Protein sequence: CASSHSVGEAFF.

A few counts support this clonotype. The chain combines TRBV9 with TRBJ1-4; D unresolved. The CDR3 contains 15 residues. Germline loops: CDR1 SGDLS, CDR2 YYNGEE. V was cut by 0 bases and J by 3 bases, with 9 bases left in between. CDR3 coding DNA: TGTGCCAGCAGCGTAGCGGGGAAGTCTAATGAAAAACTGTTTTTT. It encodes CASSVAGKSNEKLFF.

The rearrangement joins TRBV5-6 to TRBJ1-2, with D hard to call. The CDR3 extends over 13 amino acids. Germline V gene lookup returns CDR1 SGHDT and CDR2 YYEEEE. V was cut by 2 bases and J by 2 bases, with 7 bases left in between. The CDR3 DNA follows: TGTGCCAGCAGCTTCGGCACCAACTATGGCTACACCTTC. This codes for CASSFGTNYGYTF.

The V gene is TRBV25-1, the J gene TRBJ1-2; 7 bases line up with TRBD1. Germline-derived CDR1 and CDR2 are MGHDK and SYGVNS. The CDR3 extends over 12 amino acids. V was clipped by 6 bases and J by 5 bases; unmatched bases: 3. The CDR3 bases are TGTGCCAGCAGGACAGGGCTGTATGGCTACACCTTC. Encoded protein: CASRTGLYGYTF.